A single sample is the source of the 8 T cell receptor beta chains below, sequenced in a study of shared clonotypes between healthy human individuals. CD45RO-negative CD8 cells positively selected for CCR7 made up the naive population, which excluded terminally differentiated effector memory CD45RA+ cells. The table came from immunoSEQ multiplex PCR; TCRdb's copy has only in-frame clones and leaves some out. The sample has under 2,000,000 clones, about 95% seen once. The sequenced sample was naive CD8+ T cells sorted from blood. The receptors stem from a man younger than 30 in good health.

The chain has TRBV7-9 and TRBJ1-1; 7 bases agree with TRBD1. V was pared by 1 base and J by 5 bases, with 4 bases of the junction left unmatched. Germline lookup yields CDR1 SEHNR and CDR2 FQNEAQ (reference sequence). The CDR3 has 14 amino acids. CDR3 DNA sequence: TGTGCCAGCAGCTTAGAACAGGGGTGGACTGAAGCTTTCTTT. This translates into CASSLEQGWTEAFF.

Points on this clone: The identical CDR3 is also encoded by other nucleotide sequences in the sample. CDR3 residues: CASSLGDSSYEQYF. As DNA, the CDR3 is TGTGCCAGCAGTTTAGGGGACAGCTCCTACGAGCAGTACTTC. The rearrangement joins TRBV28 to TRBJ2-7, with 7 bases matching TRBD1. J gave up 0 bases and V 2 bases, and 1 base lay outside the gene matches. The CDR3 spans 14 residues. From germline, CDR1 is MDHEN and CDR2 SYDVKM. Full variable domain (outside the CDR3, taken from reference TRBV28 and TRBJ2-7): DVKVTQSSRYLVKRTGEKVFLECVQDMDHENMFWYRQDPGLGLRLIYFSYDVKMKEKGDIPEGYSVSREKKERFSLILESASTNQTSMYLCASSLGDSSYEQYFGPGTRLTVT.

This clone was observed once. Here the CDR3 DNA reads TGTGCCAGCAGTTTAGTCGTCCAGGGTATAGAGACCCAGTACTTC. Translated: CASSLVVQGIETQYF. The rearrangement links TRBV27 to TRBJ2-5; TRBD1 is a possible D gene (5 bases). Trimming cost V 2 bases and J 4 bases, with 14 bases left between them. The CDR3 loop spans 15 amino acids. The germline CDR1 and CDR2 sequences are MNHEY and SMNVEV (reference sequence).

The gene calls are TRBV6-1 and TRBJ1-5; D perhaps matches TRBD1 (5 bases). CDR3 length equals 16 residues. With 2 bases removed from V and 1 base from J, the gap between germline ends came to 12 bases. Germline V lookup: CDR1 MNHNS, CDR2 SASEGT. The CDR3 reads CASSEWGQASNQPQHF. CDR3 DNA sequence: TGTGCCAGCAGTGAATGGGGCCAGGCCAGCAATCAGCCCCAGCATTTT.

The chain couples TRBV11-2 to TRBJ2-1, with D uncertain. Germline assignment: CDR1 SGHAT and CDR2 FQNNGV. The CDR3 is made up of 13 amino acids. The germline V and J ends were trimmed by 2 bases and 8 bases, with 10 bases remaining between them. The DNA of the CDR3 is TGTGCCAGCAGCTTAATGCCCCTCGATGAGCAGTTCTTC. Its protein is CASSLMPLDEQFF.

The chain has TRBV12-5 and TRBJ2-5; 8 bases align to TRBD1. With V trimmed by 1 base and J by 3 bases, 7 bases remained unmatched. CDR1 is LGHNT and CDR2 is FRNRAP in the germline V gene. This CDR3 spans 16 amino acids. The DNA for the CDR3 is TGTGCTAGTGGTTTGGAAGGGACAGGTAGTAAAGAGACCCAGTACTTC. Translating it yields CASGLEGTGSKETQYF.

The V and J genes are TRBV11-1 and TRBJ2-7; 12 bases are shared with TRBD1. The CDR3 length is 13 residues. The trim removed 8 bases at V and 6 bases at J, leaving 5 bases unmatched. CDR1 SGHAT and CDR2 FQDESV come from the germline V gene (reference sequence). The CDR3 bases are TGTGCCAGCGCTGGGGACAGGGGGCTCGAGCAGTACTTC. This gives the protein CASAGDRGLEQYF.

The CDR3 sequence: CASSEHRESVGNQPQHF. DNA of the CDR3: TGTGCCAGCAGTGAACACAGGGAGTCCGTCGGCAATCAGCCCCAGCATTTT. The rearrangement joins TRBV6-1 to TRBJ1-5, with D tentatively TRBD1 (6 bases). This CDR3 is 17 amino acids long. CDR1 and CDR2 from the germline V gene are MNHNS and SASEGT. Trimming left V 2 bases short and J 2 bases short, with 16 bases between.